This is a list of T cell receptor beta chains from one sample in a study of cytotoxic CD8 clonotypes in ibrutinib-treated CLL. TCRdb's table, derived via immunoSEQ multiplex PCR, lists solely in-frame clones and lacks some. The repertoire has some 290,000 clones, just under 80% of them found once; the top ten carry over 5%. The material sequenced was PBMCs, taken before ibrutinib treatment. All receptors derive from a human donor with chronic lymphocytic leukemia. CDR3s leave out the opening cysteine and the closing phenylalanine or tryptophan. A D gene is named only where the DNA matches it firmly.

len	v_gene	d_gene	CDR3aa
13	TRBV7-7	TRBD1	ASSLSTGESGELF
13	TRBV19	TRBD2	ASSQTSGRTDTQY
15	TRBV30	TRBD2	AWSVRWTSGPKDEQF
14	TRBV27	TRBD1	ASSLFFGTGGDEQY
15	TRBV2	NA	ASSGVRGITATDTQY
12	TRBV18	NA	ASSPKTNQETQY
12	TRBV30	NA	AWSGWGDTDTQY
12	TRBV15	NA	ATSTGSGSYEQY
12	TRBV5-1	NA	ASTGGGGTDTQY
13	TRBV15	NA	ATSRGGTSNTEAF
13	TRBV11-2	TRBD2	ASSSTSGSSHEQY
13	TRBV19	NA	ASSDPPAGAYEQY
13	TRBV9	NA	ASRPMGGGTDTQY
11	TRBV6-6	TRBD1	ASRQGPFYEQY
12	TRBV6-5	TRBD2	ASSWERERGEQY
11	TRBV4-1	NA	ASSQDLVGVAF
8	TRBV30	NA	ACTYNEQF
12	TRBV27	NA	ASSYGHSTDTQY
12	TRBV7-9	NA	ASSPSGLGEKLF
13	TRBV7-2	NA	ASRVTGTDYNEQF
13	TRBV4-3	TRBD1	ASSQEWDRVYEQY
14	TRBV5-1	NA	ASSLDAEANTGELF
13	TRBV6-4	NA	ASSQDSGSGNTIY
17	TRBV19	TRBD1	ASSKPTGGRISNTGELF
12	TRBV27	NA	ASSEEVFRRTQY
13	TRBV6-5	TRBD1	ASTPRTGGSYEQY
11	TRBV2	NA	ASKPGNLYGYT
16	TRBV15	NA	ATSRDEVERERQETQY
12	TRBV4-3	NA	ASSQVRQTYEQY
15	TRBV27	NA	ASSFGPSVTGANVLT
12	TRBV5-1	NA	ASSSFGGDTEAF
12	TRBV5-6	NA	ASSLAIGTDTQY
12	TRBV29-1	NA	SVEGGANTGELF
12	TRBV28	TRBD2	ASSSSGRVYEQY
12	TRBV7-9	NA	ASSLSGQYNEQF
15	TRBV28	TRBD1	ASSLPSFGTGREKLF
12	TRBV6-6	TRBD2	ASRTGGGTDTQY
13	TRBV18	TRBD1	ASSRTDRGNQPQH
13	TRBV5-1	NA	ASSLWSGYNNEQF
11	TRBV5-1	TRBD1	ASSSGQHNEQF
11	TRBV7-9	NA	ASSLLVYDTQY
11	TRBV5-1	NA	ASSLGGRYEQY
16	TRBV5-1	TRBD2	ASGWGLIAGGLTDTQY
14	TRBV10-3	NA	AISESNRGSNEKLF
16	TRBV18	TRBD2	ASSPPGGLAGHFNEQF
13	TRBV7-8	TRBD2	ASSRTSGIYNEQF
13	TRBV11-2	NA	ASSLESHRRGEAF
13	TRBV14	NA	ASSRVQWDTGELF
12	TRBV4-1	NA	ASSQDWVNTEAF
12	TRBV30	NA	AWSAGTSTDTQY
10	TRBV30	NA	AWSRDSYEQY
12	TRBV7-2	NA	ASSLVSGNQPQH
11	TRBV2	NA	ASTLEGNTEAF
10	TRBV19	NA	ASSMENTEAF
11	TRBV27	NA	ASSLGGTGELF
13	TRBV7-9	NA	ASSLVGRGGETQY
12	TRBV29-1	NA	SVESVRGSGELF
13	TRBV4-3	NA	ASSQVGSPNTEAF
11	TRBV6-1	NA	ETVGSGSYEQY